These T cell receptor beta chains were read from a single sample in a study of T cell responses to AZD1222 COVID-19 vaccine. Produced via immunoSEQ multiplex PCR; TCRdb's table is partial and in-frame only. Here the sample spans about 84,000 clones, approximately 90% being singletons. Specimen: peripheral blood, collected 28 days after the second AZD1222 dose. Receptors were obtained from an adult who received the AZD1222 COVID-19 vaccine. The CDR3 runs from the conserved cysteine through the conserved F or W. D genes are given only for firm matches. Clone size is stated in some rows and not others, as once, few, many or a class when expanded.

>-|TRBJ2-7|TRBD1|TRBV6-5
CASSWTGPYEQYF
TGTGCCAGCAGTTGGACAGGGCCCTACGAGCAGTACTTC
>-|TRBJ2-2|TRBD1|TRBV5-1
CASRGQGNTGELFF
TGCGCCAGCAGAGGACAGGGGAACACCGGGGAGCTGTTTTTT
>-|TRBJ1-1|TRBD1|TRBV5-6
CASSPPRGGENTEAFF
TGTGCCAGCAGCCCCCCTCGAGGGGGCGAGAACACTGAAGCTTTCTTT
>-|TRBJ1-2|-|TRBV7-2
CASSPRGGSNYGYTF
TGTGCCAGCAGCCCGAGGGGCGGATCTAACTATGGCTACACCTTC
>-|TRBJ1-1|-|TRBV4-3
CASSHLGPGTEAFF
TGCGCCAGCAGCCACCTGGGACCGGGCACTGAAGCTTTCTTT
>-|TRBJ2-7|-|TRBV5-1
CASRGLGGGLGEQYF
TGCGCCAGCAGAGGATTAGGCGGCGGGCTGGGGGAGCAGTACTTC
>few|TRBJ1-3|-|TRBV7-8
CASSLRGATGNTIYF
TGTGCCAGCAGCTTACGGGGGGCGACTGGAAACACCATATATTTT
>-|TRBJ2-3|TRBD2|TRBV20-1
CSASDSGGTDTQYF
TGCAGTGCTAGTGATAGCGGGGGGACAGATACGCAGTATTTT
>-|TRBJ1-2|-|TRBV20-1
CSASSRGPWWGYTF
TGCAGTGCTAGTTCTCGGGGGCCCTGGTGGGGCTACACCTTC
>-|TRBJ1-1|TRBD1|TRBV7-8
CASSLLQGGTEAFF
TGTGCCAGCAGCTTATTACAGGGGGGTACTGAAGCTTTCTTT
>-|TRBJ2-4|-|TRBV7-2
CASRKQGDKNIQYF
TGTGCCAGCCGGAAGCAGGGTGACAAAAACATTCAGTACTTC
>few|TRBJ1-2|-|TRBV9
CASSFGHGYTF
TGTGCCAGCAGCTTCGGACATGGCTACACCTTC
>-|TRBJ1-2|-|TRBV21-1
CASSGARLGYGYTF
TGTGCCAGCAGCGGCGCGAGGCTTGGCTATGGCTACACCTTC
>-|TRBJ1-2|TRBD1|TRBV7-2
CASSIDRGYGYTF
TGTGCCAGCAGCATCGACAGGGGCTATGGCTACACCTTC
>-|TRBJ1-2|TRBD1|TRBV15
CATSRGQGGYGYTF
TGTGCCACCAGCAGGGGACAGGGCGGCTATGGCTACACCTTC
>-|TRBJ2-1|TRBD2|TRBV5-6
CASSFPGGYNEQFF
TGTGCCAGCAGCTTTCCGGGGGGGTACAATGAGCAGTTCTTC
>-|TRBJ2-5|TRBD2|TRBV19
CASSIQRGGRETQYF
TGTGCCAGTAGTATTCAGCGGGGGGGCCGAGAGACCCAGTACTTC
>-|TRBJ2-7|TRBD2|TRBV2
CASSLADQSYEQYF
TGTGCCAGCAGCCTAGCGGACCAATCCTACGAGCAGTACTTC
>-|TRBJ2-2|-|TRBV2
CASRLRSQPTGELFF
TGTGCCAGCAGGCTCCGGTCACAGCCTACCGGGGAGCTGTTTTTT
>-|TRBJ2-1|-|TRBV6-5
CASDRGYEQFF
TGTGCCAGCGATAGGGGTTATGAGCAGTTCTTC
>-|TRBJ2-7|TRBD1|TRBV6-2/TRBV6-3
CASSYNLRTGGYEQYF
TGTGCCAGCAGCTATAACCTCCGGACAGGGGGCTACGAGCAGTACTTC
>-|TRBJ1-4|-|TRBV6-2/TRBV6-3
CASSAILGGARVVMFF
TGTGCCAGCAGTGCAATCCTTGGCGGGGCGCGAGTCGTGATGTTTTTT
>-|TRBJ2-3|-|TRBV19
CASSPWGSAHTDTQYF
TGTGCCAGTAGCCCCTGGGGGTCAGCTCACACAGATACGCAGTATTTT
>-|TRBJ1-2|-|TRBV7-2
CASSLGGAADYGYTF
TGTGCCAGCAGCTTGGGAGGGGCAGCAGACTATGGCTACACCTTC
>-|TRBJ1-5|-|TRBV7-2
CASSLAGRTQGQPQHF
TGTGCCAGCAGCTTAGCGGGTAGGACTCAGGGCCAGCCCCAGCATTTT
>-|TRBJ1-2|TRBD1|TRBV4-3
CASSHTGAGGYTF
TGCGCCAGCAGCCATACAGGGGCGGGTGGCTACACCTTC
>-|TRBJ2-7|-|TRBV20-1
CSVSRSYEQYF
TGCAGTGTATCGAGGAGCTACGAGCAGTACTTC